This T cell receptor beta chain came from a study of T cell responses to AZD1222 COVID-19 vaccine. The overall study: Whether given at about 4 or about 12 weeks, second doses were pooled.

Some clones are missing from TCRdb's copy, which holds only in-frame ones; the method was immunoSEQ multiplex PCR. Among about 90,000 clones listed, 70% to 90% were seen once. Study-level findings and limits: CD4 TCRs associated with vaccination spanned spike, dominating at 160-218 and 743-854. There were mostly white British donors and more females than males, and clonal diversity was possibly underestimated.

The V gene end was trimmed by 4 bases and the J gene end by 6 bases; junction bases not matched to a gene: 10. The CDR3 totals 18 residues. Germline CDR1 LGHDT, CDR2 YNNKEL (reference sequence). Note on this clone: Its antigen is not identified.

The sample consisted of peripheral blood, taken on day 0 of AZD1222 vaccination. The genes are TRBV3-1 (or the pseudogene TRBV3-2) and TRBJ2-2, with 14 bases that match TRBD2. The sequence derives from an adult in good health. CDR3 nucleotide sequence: TGTGCCAGCAGCCCCCGGGGACTAGCGGGAGAGGCGGCCGGGGAGCTGTTTTTT. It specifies CASSPRGLAGEAAGELFF.